This T cell receptor (beta chain) emerged from a study of blood T cell repertoires in COVID-19. The table came from immunoSEQ multiplex PCR; TCRdb's copy has only in-frame clones and leaves some out. Of approximately 120,000 clones listed, around 81% are singletons. This receptor was taken from a man aged 25 to 45 with COVID-19, enrolled during active disease. Sample: peripheral blood.

The CDR3 DNA sequence: TGTGCCAGCAGTGAAGCGGCAGGCGATAATCAGCCCCAGCATTTT. Its translation: CASSEAAGDNQPQHF. The chain recombines TRBV6-1 with TRBJ1-5; D not certain. The CDR3 extends over 15 amino acids. CDR1 is MNHNS and CDR2 is SASEGT in the germline V gene. V lost 0 bases, J lost 4 bases, and 10 bases lay in between.